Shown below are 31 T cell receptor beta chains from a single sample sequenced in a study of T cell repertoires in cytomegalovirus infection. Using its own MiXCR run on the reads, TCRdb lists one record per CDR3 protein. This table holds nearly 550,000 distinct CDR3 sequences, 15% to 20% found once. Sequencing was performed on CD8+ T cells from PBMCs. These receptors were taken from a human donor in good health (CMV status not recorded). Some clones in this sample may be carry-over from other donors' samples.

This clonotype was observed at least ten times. DNA for the CDR3: TGTGCCAGCAGCGTCACACAGGTGGCGTTGGGTAACACCATATATTTT. Its protein is CASSVTQVALGNTIYF. The rearrangement links TRBV11-3 to TRBJ1-3; possible D gene TRBD1, 5 bases. The CDR3 runs 16 residues. V lost 5 bases and J 7 bases, leaving 21 bases between the germline ends. CDR1 is SGHNT and CDR2 is YENEEA in the germline V gene.

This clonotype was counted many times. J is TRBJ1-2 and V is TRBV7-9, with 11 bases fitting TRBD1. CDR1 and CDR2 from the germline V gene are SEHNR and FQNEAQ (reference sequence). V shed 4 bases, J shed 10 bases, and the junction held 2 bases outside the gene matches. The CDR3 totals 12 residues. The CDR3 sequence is CASSSGQGAYTF. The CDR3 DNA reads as TGTGCCAGCAGCTCCGGACAGGGGGCCTACACCTTC.

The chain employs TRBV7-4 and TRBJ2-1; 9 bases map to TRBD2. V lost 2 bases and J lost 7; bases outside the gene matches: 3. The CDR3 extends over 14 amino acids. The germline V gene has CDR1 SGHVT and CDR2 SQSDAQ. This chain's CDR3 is CASSLPAGGNEQFF. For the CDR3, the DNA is TGTGCCAGCAGCTTACCAGCGGGGGGAAATGAGCAGTTCTTC.

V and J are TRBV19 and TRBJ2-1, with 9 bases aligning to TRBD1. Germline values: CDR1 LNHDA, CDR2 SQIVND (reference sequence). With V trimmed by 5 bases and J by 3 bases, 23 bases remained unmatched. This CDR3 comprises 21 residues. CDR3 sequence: CASSPSPGQGTSSALYNEQFF. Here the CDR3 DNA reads TGTGCCAGTAGTCCTTCTCCGGGACAGGGTACTAGCAGTGCCCTCTACAATGAGCAGTTCTTC.

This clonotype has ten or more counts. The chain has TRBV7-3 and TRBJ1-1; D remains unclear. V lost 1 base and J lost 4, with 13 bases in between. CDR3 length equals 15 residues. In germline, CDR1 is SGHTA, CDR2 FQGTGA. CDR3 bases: TGTGCCAGCAGCTTAAAGGGCGGGGTGGCCACTGAAGCTTTCTTT. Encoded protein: CASSLKGGVATEAFF.

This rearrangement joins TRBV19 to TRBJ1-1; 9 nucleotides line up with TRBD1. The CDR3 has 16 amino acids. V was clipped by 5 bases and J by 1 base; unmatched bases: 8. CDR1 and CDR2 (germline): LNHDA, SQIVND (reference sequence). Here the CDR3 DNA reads TGTGCCAGTAGTCCCAGGACAGGGGCCAGGAACACTGAAGCTTTCTTT. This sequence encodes CASSPRTGARNTEAFF.

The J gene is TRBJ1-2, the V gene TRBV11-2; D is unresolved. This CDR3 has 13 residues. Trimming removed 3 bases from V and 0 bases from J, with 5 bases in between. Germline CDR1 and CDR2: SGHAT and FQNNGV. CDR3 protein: CASSFRANYGYTF. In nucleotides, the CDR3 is TGTGCCAGCAGCTTTAGGGCTAACTATGGCTACACCTTC. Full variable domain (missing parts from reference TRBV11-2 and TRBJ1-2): EAGVAQSPRYKIIEKRQSVAFWCNPISGHATLYWYQQILGQGPKLLIQFQNNGVVDDSQLPKDRFSAERLKGVDSTLKIQPAKLEDSAVYLCASSFRANYGYTFGSGTRLTVV.

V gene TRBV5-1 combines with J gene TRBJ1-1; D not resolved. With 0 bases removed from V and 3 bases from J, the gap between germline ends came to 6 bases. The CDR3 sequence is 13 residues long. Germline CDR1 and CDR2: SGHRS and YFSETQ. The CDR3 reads CASSLEVDTEAFF. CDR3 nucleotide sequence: TGCGCCAGCAGCTTGGAGGTGGACACTGAAGCTTTCTTT.

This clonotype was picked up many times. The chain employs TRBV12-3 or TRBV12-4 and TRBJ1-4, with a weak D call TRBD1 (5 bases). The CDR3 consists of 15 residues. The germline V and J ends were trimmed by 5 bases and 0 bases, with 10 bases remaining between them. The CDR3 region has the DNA TGTGCCAGCAGTGGGGCAAGCGCAACTAATGAAAAACTGTTTTTT. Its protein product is CASSGASATNEKLFF.

CDR3: CASSFALTDTQYF. The CDR3 DNA sequence: TGTGCCAGCAGTTTCGCCTTGACAGATACGCAGTATTTT. The rearrangement joins TRBV27 to TRBJ2-3, with D uncertain. Trimming removed 3 bases from V and 3 bases from J, with 7 bases in between. The length of the CDR3 is 13 residues. Germline values: CDR1 MNHEY, CDR2 SMNVEV (reference sequence).

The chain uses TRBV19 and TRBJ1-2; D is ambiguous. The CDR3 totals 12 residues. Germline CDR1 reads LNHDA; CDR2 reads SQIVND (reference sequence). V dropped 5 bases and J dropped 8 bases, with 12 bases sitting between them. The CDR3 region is CASSWARYGYTF. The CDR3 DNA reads TGTGCCAGTAGTTGGGCCAGATACGGCTACACCTTC.

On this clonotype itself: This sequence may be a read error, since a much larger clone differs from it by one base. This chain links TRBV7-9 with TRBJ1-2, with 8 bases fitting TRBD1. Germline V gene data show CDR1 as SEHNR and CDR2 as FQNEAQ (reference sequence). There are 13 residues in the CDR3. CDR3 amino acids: CAYERTGNCGYTF. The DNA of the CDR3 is TGTGCCTATGAAAGGACAGGGAACTGTGGCTACACCTTC.

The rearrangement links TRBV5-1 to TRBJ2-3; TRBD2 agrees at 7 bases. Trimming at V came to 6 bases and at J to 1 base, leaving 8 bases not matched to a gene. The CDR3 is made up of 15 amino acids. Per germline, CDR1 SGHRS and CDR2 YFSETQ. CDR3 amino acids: CASTPGAGRTDTQYF. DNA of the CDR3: TGCGCCAGCACCCCCGGAGCGGGACGCACAGATACGCAGTATTTT.

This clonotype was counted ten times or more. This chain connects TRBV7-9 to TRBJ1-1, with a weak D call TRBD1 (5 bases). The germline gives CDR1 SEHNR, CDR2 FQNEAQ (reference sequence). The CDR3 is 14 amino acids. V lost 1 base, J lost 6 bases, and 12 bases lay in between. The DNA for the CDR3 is TGTGCCAGCAGCTTAGTAGGCCCGGGGCCTGAAGCTTTCTTT. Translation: CASSLVGPGPEAFF. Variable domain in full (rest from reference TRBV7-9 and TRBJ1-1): DTGVSQNPRHKITKRGQNVTFRCDPISEHNRLYWYRQTLGQGPEFLTYFQNEAQLEKSRLLSDRFSAERPKGSFSTLEIQRTEQGDSAMYLCASSLVGPGPEAFFGQGTRLTVV.

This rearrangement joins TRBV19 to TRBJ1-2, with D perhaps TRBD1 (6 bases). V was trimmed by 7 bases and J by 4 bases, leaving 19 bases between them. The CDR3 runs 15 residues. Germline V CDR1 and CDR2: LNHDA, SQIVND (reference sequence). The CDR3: CASTPGRGTAYGYTF. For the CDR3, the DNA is TGTGCCAGTACCCCGGGTAGGGGGACCGCCTATGGCTACACCTTC.

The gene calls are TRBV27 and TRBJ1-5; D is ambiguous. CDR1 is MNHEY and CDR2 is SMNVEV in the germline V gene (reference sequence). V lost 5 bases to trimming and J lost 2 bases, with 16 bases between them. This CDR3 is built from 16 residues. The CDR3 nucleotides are TGTGCCAGCAGTGTGGGCGGACCGGGAGGCAATCAGCCCCAGCATTTT. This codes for CASSVGGPGGNQPQHF.

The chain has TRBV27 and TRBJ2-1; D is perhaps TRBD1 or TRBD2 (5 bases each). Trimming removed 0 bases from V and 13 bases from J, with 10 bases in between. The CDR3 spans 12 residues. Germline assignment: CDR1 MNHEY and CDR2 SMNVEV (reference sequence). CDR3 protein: CASSLSSGTQFF. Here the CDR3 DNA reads TGTGCCAGCAGTTTATCCTCCGGGACCCAGTTCTTC.

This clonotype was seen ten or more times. Here the CDR3 reads CASRVSSYEQYF. Here the CDR3 DNA reads TGTGCCAGCAGGGTCTCTTCCTACGAGCAGTACTTC. The genes are TRBV11-2 and TRBJ2-7; the D is unclear. With 6 bases removed from V and 1 base from J, the gap between germline ends came to 7 bases. Per the germline V gene, CDR1 is SGHAT and CDR2 is FQNNGV. This CDR3 is 12 amino acids long.

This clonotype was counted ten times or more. The CDR3 DNA follows: TGTGCCAGCAGTGAAGTGGGGACCTACGAGCAGTACTTC. Amino acid sequence: CASSEVGTYEQYF. The chain joins TRBV6-1 to TRBJ2-7, with D hard to call. Germline values: CDR1 MNHNS, CDR2 SASEGT. CDR3 size: 13 residues. With 1 base removed from V and 2 bases from J, the gap between germline ends came to 6 bases.

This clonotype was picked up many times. Written as DNA, the CDR3 is TGTGCCAGCAGTGAAAAGGGGATGGACACTGAAGCTTTCTTT. This codes for CASSEKGMDTEAFF. The chain combines TRBV2 with TRBJ1-1; TRBD1 might be the D (5 bases). Per germline, CDR1 SNHLY and CDR2 FYNNEI. V was cut by 2 bases and J by 3 bases, with 10 bases left in between. The CDR3 runs to 14 residues. Combining the CDR3 with reference TRBV2 and TRBJ1-1 gives the whole variable domain EPEVTQTPSHQVTQMGQEVILRCVPISNHLYFYWYRQILGQKVEFLVSFYNNEISEKSEIFDDQFSVERPDGSNFTLKIRSTKLEDSAMYFCASSEKGMDTEAFFGQGTRLTVV.

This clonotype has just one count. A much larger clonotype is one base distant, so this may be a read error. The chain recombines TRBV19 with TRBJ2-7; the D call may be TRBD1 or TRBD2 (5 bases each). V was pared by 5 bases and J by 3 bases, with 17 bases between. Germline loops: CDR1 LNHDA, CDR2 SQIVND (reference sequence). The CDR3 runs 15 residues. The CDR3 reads CASSEGISPLYEQYF. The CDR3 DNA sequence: TGTGCCAGTAGTGAGGGGATATCTCCTCTCTACGAGCAGTACTTC.

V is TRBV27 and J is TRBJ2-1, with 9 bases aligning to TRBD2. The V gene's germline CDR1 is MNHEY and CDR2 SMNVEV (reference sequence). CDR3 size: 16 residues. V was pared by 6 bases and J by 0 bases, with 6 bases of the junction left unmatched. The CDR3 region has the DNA TGTGCCAGCAGGCCTAGCGGGGAAAGCTCCTACAATGAGCAGTTCTTC. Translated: CASRPSGESSYNEQFF.

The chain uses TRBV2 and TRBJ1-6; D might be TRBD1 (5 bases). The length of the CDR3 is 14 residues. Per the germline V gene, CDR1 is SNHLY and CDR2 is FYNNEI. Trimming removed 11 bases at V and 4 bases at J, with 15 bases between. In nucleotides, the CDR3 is TGTGCCCACACGGGGGGGGGGTATAATTCACCCCTCCACTTT. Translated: CAHTGGGYNSPLHF.

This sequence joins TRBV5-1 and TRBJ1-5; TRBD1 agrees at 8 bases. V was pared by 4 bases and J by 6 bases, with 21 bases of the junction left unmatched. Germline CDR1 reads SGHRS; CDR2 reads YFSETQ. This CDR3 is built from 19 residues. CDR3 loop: CASSGRQGKSGSIVQPQHF. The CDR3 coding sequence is TGCGCCAGCAGCGGACGACAGGGGAAAAGCGGGTCCATCGTTCAGCCCCAGCATTTT.

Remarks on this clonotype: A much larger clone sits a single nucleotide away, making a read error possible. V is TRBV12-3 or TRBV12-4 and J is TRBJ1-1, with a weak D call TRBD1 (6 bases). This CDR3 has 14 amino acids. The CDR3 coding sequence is TGTGCCAGCAGTTTAGAGGGGGAGGAGGCTGAATCTTTCTTT. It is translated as CASSLEGEEAESFF.

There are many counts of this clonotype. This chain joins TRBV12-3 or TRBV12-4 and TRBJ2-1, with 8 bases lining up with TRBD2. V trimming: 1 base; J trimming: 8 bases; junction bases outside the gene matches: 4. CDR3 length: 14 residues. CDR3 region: CASSLGGGSDEQFF. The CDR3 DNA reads TGTGCCAGCAGTTTAGGCGGGGGGTCGGATGAGCAGTTCTTC.

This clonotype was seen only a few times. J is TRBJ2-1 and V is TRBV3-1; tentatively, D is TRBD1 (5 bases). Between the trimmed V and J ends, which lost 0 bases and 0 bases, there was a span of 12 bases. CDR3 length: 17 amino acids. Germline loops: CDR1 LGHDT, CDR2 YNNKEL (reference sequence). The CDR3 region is CASSQDKTDSSYNEQFF. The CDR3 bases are TGTGCCAGCAGCCAAGACAAGACAGACAGCTCCTACAATGAGCAGTTCTTC.

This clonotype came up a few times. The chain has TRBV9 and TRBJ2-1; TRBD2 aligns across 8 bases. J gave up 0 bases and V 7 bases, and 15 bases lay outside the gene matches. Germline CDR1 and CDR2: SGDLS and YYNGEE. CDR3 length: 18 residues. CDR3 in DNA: TGTGCCAGCGGCCTGACTAGCGCCCGACCGAGCTCCTACAATGAGCAGTTCTTC. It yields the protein CASGLTSARPSSYNEQFF.

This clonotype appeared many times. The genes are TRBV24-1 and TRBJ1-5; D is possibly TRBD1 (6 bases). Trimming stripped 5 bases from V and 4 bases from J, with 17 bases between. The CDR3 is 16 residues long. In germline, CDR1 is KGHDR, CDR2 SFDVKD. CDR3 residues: CATSAGVLIINQPQHF. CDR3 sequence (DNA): TGTGCCACCAGTGCAGGGGTCCTAATTATAAATCAGCCCCAGCATTTT.

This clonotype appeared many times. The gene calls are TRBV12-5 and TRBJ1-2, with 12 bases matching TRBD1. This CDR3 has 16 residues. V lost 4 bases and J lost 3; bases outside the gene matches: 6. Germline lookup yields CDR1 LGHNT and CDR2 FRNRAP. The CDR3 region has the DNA TGTGCTAGTGGTTCGCCGGGGACAGGGGGCGACTATGGCTACACCTTC. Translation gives CASGSPGTGGDYGYTF.

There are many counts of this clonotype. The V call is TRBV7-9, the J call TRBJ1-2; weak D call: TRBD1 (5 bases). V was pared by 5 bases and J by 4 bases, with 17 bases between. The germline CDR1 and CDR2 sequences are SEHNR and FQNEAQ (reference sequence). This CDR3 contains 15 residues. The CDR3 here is CASSPWDAEGYGYTF. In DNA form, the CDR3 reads TGTGCCAGCAGCCCCTGGGACGCCGAGGGCTATGGCTACACCTTC. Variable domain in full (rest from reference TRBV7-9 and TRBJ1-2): DTGVSQNPRHKITKRGQNVTFRCDPISEHNRLYWYRQTLGQGPEFLTYFQNEAQLEKSRLLSDRFSAERPKGSFSTLEIQRTEQGDSAMYLCASSPWDAEGYGYTFGSGTRLTVV.